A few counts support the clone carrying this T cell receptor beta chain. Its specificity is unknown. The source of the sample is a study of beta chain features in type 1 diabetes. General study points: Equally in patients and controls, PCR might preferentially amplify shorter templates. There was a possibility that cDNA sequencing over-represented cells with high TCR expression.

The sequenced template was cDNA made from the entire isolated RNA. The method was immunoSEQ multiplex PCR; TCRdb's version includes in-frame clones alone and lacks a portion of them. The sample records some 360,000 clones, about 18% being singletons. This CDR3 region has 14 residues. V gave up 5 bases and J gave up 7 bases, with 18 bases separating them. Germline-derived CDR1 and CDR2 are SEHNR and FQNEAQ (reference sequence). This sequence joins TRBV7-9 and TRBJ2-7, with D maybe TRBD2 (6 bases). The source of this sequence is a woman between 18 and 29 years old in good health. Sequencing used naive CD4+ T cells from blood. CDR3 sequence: CASSRRGTPREQYF. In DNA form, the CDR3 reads TGTGCCAGCAGCCGCCGGGGGACCCCAAGGGAGCAGTACTTC.